A selection of T cell receptor beta chains follows, all from one sample in a study of blood T cells in healthy people across ages. TCRdb fed the 5' RACE reads into MiXCR, producing one record per CDR3 protein. Among 1 million or so distinct CDR3 sequences listed, about 23% were seen once. These records were also assigned to another study, of T cells of mothers and their children.

The sequencing input was blood. The source of these receptors is a girl aged 2 to 9 in good health. Each CDR3 is given with its conserved first and last residue. D genes are given only for firm matches. Clone size appears in some rows only: once, few, many, or a class for an expanded clone.

>TRBV28|TRBJ2-7|once|.
TGTGCCAGCACCCCCGAGACAGTTACCTACGAGCAGTACTTC
CASTPETVTYEQYF
>TRBV12-3/TRBV12-4|TRBJ2-5|.|TRBD1
TGTGCCAGCAGACAAGGACAGGGGATTCGAGAGACCCAGTACTTC
CASRQGQGIRETQYF
>TRBV5-4|TRBJ1-4|.|.
TGTGCCAGCAGCTCCGACGGGAATTGGGAAAAACTGTTTTTT
CASSSDGNWEKLFF
>TRBV11-2|TRBJ1-2|.|TRBD1
TGTGCCAGCAGCCAGGGGACAGTTAATGGCTACACCTTC
CASSQGTVNGYTF
>TRBV15|TRBJ1-5|few|.
TGTGCCACCAGCAGAGATAAGGGTCCCCCACCCCAGCATTTT
CATSRDKGPPPQHF
>TRBV6-5|TRBJ1-1|few|.
TGTGCCAGCAGTTACTCGGTTGGCATGAACACTGAAGCTTTCTTT
CASSYSVGMNTEAFF
>TRBV28|TRBJ2-2|few|.
TGTGCCAGCAGTTTGTCGGGGGAGGACACCGGGGAGCTGTTTTTT
CASSLSGEDTGELFF
>TRBV7-2|TRBJ1-2|.|.
TGTGCCAGCAGCGAACGCCCCGGGTATGGCTACACCTTT
CASSERPGYGYTF
>TRBV6-5|TRBJ2-3|.|.
TGTGCCAGCAGTGCCACGCGGAGCACAGATACGCAGTATTTT
CASSATRSTDTQYF
>TRBV7-9|TRBJ2-1|.|.
TGTGCCAGCAGCCCTTTGCCATCCACTAGTGACCCCTACAATGAGCAGTTCTTC
CASSPLPSTSDPYNEQFF
>TRBV18|TRBJ1-5|.|.
TGTGCCAGCTCACCACAGGGAGGGACCGATCAGCCCCAGCATTTT
CASSPQGGTDQPQHF
>TRBV3-1|TRBJ1-2|.|.
TGTGCCAGCAGCCCTTACCTAGACCAGCTTGGCTACACCTTC
CASSPYLDQLGYTF
>TRBV12-3/TRBV12-4|TRBJ2-1|.|.
TGTGCCAGCAGTTTTACAGGAATCAATGAGCAGTTCTTC
CASSFTGINEQFF
>TRBV12-3/TRBV12-4|TRBJ2-1|.|TRBD1
TGTGCCAGCAGCCCGACAGGGGGCGGGCAGTTCTTC
CASSPTGGGQFF
>TRBV20-1|TRBJ2-5|.|.
TGCAGTGCTGGAGTTAGCGAGACCCAGTACTTC
CSAGVSETQYF
>TRBV4-3|TRBJ2-5|.|.
TGCGCCAGCAGCCGAACGACAGGGAGGTGGGAGACCCAGTACTTC
CASSRTTGRWETQYF
>TRBV5-1|TRBJ1-2|few|.
TGCGCCAGCAGCTTGTTAGGGGCCCTCCCCTCTGGCTACACCTTC
CASSLLGALPSGYTF
>TRBV12-5|TRBJ2-6|few|.
TGTGCTAGTGGTGCCGACAGACCCGCTGGGGCCAACGTCCTGACTTTC
CASGADRPAGANVLTF
>TRBV15|TRBJ2-3|.|TRBD1
TGTGCCACGGGCAGGGGGCGGGAAGATACGCAGTATTTT
CATGRGREDTQYF
>TRBV5-5|TRBJ2-2|.|.
TGTGCCAGCAGCTTCCGACTAGGCCAGAACACCGGGGAGCTGTTTTTT
CASSFRLGQNTGELFF
>TRBV29-1|TRBJ2-4|.|.
TGCAGCGTTGGTCGGTCCAGGGCAAACATTCAGTACTTC
CSVGRSRANIQYF
>TRBV18|TRBJ1-2|.|TRBD1
TGTGCCAGCTTCGACAGGGGGCTAGACTATGGCTACACCTTC
CASFDRGLDYGYTF
>TRBV18|TRBJ2-1|few|TRBD2
TGTGCCAGCTCACCCGGGACTAGCGGGATCAATGAGCAGTTCTTC
CASSPGTSGINEQFF
>TRBV29-1|TRBJ1-4|.|TRBD1
TGCAGCGCCGTATACAGGGGTAGGAATGAAAAACTGTTTTTT
CSAVYRGRNEKLFF
>TRBV12-3/TRBV12-4|TRBJ2-7|few|.
TGTGCCAGCGCAAACGGACCTTACGAGCAGTACTTC
CASANGPYEQYF
>TRBV5-6|TRBJ1-5|.|.
TGTGCCAGCAGCGAGGTGGGGAGCGACCAGCCCCAGCATTTT
CASSEVGSDQPQHF
>TRBV5-1|TRBJ2-7|.|.
TGCGCCAGCAGCTCGGGGACACTAGCCTACGAGCAGTACTTC
CASSSGTLAYEQYF
>TRBV9|TRBJ2-3|.|.
TGTGCCAGCAGCGCCGTGTTGGGCCCCCCAGATACGCAGTATTTT
CASSAVLGPPDTQYF
>TRBV3-1|TRBJ2-7|.|.
TGTGCCAGCAGCCAAGGGAGTACCACCTACGAGCAGTACTTC
CASSQGSTTYEQYF
>TRBV12-3/TRBV12-4|TRBJ2-3|few|TRBD2
TGTGCCAGCAGTAAAAGGGGACTAGCGGGGCGTCAGCAGTATTTT
CASSKRGLAGRQQYF
>TRBV29-1|TRBJ2-7|.|.
TGCAGCGTTGAAGGTCGACAGGTAAATAACGAGCAGTACTTC
CSVEGRQVNNEQYF
>TRBV12-3/TRBV12-4|TRBJ1-5|few|TRBD1
TGTGCCAGCTCTTCGACAGGGGACGGTCAGCCCCAGCATTTT
CASSSTGDGQPQHF
>TRBV4-1|TRBJ1-2|.|.
TGCGCCAGCAGCCAAGCAAGCGAATACTATGGCTACACCTTC
CASSQASEYYGYTF
>TRBV7-2|TRBJ2-7|.|TRBD2
TGTGCCAGCGTATCAGGGAGCGGGGGGGGTTACGAGCAGTACTTC
CASVSGSGGGYEQYF
>TRBV7-2|TRBJ2-7|few|.
TGTGCCAGCTCCTATAGGGTTCAGCAAGTCGAGCAGTACTTC
CASSYRVQQVEQYF
>TRBV4-1|TRBJ1-6|few|.
TGCGCCAGCAGCCAAGGTGAGGCTTCACCACCCCTCCACTTT
CASSQGEASPPLHF
>TRBV6-6|TRBJ1-5|few|.
TGTGCCAGCAGTTATTCGGGGGATTATCAGCCCCAGCATTTT
CASSYSGDYQPQHF
>TRBV20-1|TRBJ2-7|.|.
TGCAGTGCTAGAGCGCTAGGGGAGTACGAGCAGTACTTC
CSARALGEYEQYF
>TRBV14|TRBJ2-1|few|.
TGTGCCAGCAATGCAGCGTCGTACAATGAGCAGTTCTTC
CASNAASYNEQFF
>TRBV7-9|TRBJ2-1|few|.
TGTGCCAGCAGCCCAACCGGGACTCCCTACAATGAGCAGTTCTTC
CASSPTGTPYNEQFF
>TRBV28|TRBJ1-4|.|.
TGTGCCAGCAGGAGGGTCGCCCGCGAAAAACTGTTTTTT
CASRRVAREKLFF
>TRBV29-1|TRBJ1-4|few|.
TGCAGCGTTGCGGGAATGGACAAAGAAGGGGAAAAACTGTTTTTT
CSVAGMDKEGEKLFF
>TRBV29-1|TRBJ2-2|.|.
TGCAGCGTAAACACCGGGGAGCTGTTTTTT
CSVNTGELFF
>TRBV3-1|TRBJ2-7|.|.
TGTGCCAGCAGCCAAGAAACTATCGAGCAGTACTTC
CASSQETIEQYF
>TRBV3-1|TRBJ2-5|.|.
TGTGCCAGCAGCCAAGATCCTGGGAAAGAGACCCAGTACTTC
CASSQDPGKETQYF
>TRBV29-1|TRBJ2-2|.|.
TGCAGCGTTGAAGGGCAGACGAACACCGGGGAGCTGTTTTTT
CSVEGQTNTGELFF
>TRBV20-1|TRBJ2-1|.|TRBD2
TGCAGTGCTAGATTACTAGCGGGAGGTCTATTTGAGCAGTTCTTC
CSARLLAGGLFEQFF
>TRBV7-9|TRBJ2-7|.|TRBD2
TGTGCCAGCAGCTTAGCGAAGACTAGCGAAGACGAGCGGTACTTC
CASSLAKTSEDERYF
>TRBV12-3/TRBV12-4|TRBJ2-1|.|TRBD2
TGTGCCAGCAGTTCTCCGACCAGGGGAGGGACTAGCGGATTTAATGAGCAGTTCTTC
CASSSPTRGGTSGFNEQFF
>TRBV6-6|TRBJ1-6|.|TRBD1
TGTGCCAGCAGGACACAGGGGGATTATTCACCCCTCCACTTT
CASRTQGDYSPLHF
>TRBV4-1|TRBJ2-1|.|.
TGCGCCAGCAGCCAAGATCTTGAGTTGTCCAATGAGCAGTTCTTC
CASSQDLELSNEQFF
>TRBV6-5|TRBJ2-7|.|.
TGTGCCAGCAGGAACACAGGTACCGACGAGCAGTACTTC
CASRNTGTDEQYF
>TRBV6-6|TRBJ1-3|.|.
TGTGCCAGCAGTTACTTTGGGGGGTCTGGAAACACCATATATTTT
CASSYFGGSGNTIYF